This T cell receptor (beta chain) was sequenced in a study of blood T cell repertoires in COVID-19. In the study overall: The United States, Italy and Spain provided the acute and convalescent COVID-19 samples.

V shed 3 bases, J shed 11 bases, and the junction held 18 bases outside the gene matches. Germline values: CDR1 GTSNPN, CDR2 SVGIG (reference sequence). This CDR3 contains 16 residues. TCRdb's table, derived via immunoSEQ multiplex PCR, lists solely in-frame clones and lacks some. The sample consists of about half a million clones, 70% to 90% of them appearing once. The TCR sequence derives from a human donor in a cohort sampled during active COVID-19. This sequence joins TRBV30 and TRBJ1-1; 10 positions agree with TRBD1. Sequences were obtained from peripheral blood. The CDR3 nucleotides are TGTGCCTGGAGAGGCCGGGACAGGGGAAAACTTGTATCGGCTTTCTTT. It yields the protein CAWRGRDRGKLVSAFF.